A single sample is the source of the 5 T cell receptor beta chains below, sequenced in a study of identical twins. In TCRdb, the 5' RACE reads were re-called with MiXCR into one record per CDR3 protein. The table records roughly 1,500,000 distinct CDR3 sequences, about 31% of them present only once. The sample consisted of cord blood. These receptors originate from a newborn girl in good health.

The gene calls are TRBV12-3 or TRBV12-4 and TRBJ2-1, with 8 bases aligning to TRBD1. There are 16 residues in the CDR3. V dropped 7 bases and J dropped 0; count of bases not matched to a gene: 8. The DNA of the CDR3 is TGTGCCAGCATCTCTTTCGGGACAGGCTCCTACAATGAGCAGTTCTTC. Protein product: CASISFGTGSYNEQFF.

This clonotype occurred many times. CDR3 DNA sequence: TGTGCCAGCAGCCCCATAGACAGGACCAATGGCTACACCTTC. This codes for CASSPIDRTNGYTF. The rearrangement joins TRBV14 to TRBJ1-2; tentative D call: TRBD1 (6 bases). The CDR3 is 14 residues long. V lost 4 bases and J 6 bases, leaving 15 bases between the germline ends. The germline V gene has CDR1 SGHDN and CDR2 FVKESK.

The chain couples TRBV19 to TRBJ1-5; 8 nucleotides line up with TRBD1. The germline V gene has CDR1 LNHDA and CDR2 SQIVND (reference sequence). The CDR3 runs 18 residues. J gave up 0 bases and V 3 bases, and 10 bases lay outside the gene matches. CDR3 nucleotides: TGTGCCAGTAGTATCCAGGGGGCGCCCCTATATAGCAATCAGCCCCAGCATTTT. The encoded protein is CASSIQGAPLYSNQPQHF.

The chain carries TRBV24-1 and TRBJ2-3; the match to TRBD2 covers 10 bases. The CDR3 loop spans 16 amino acids. Germline CDR1 is KGHDR and CDR2 is SFDVKD. The V gene end was trimmed by 7 bases and the J gene end by 0 bases; junction bases not matched to a gene: 6. DNA for the CDR3: TGTGCCACCAGCCCCAGCGGGAGGGAGAGCACAGATACGCAGTATTTT. Its translation is CATSPSGRESTDTQYF.

In this sample, this clonotype turned up a few times. The chain carries TRBV6-7 and TRBJ2-1; 7 nucleotides agree with TRBD1. TRBV6-7 is noted as an ORF with a role that remains uncertain. This CDR3 contains 17 residues. V dropped 2 bases and J dropped 5; count of bases not matched to a gene: 12. CDR3 sequence reads: CASSYPMGQSPDNEQFF. The CDR3 region has the DNA TGTGCCAGCAGTTACCCGATGGGACAGAGCCCGGACAATGAGCAGTTCTTC.